Detailed here is one T cell receptor (beta chain). V gave up 7 bases and J gave up 0 bases; unmatched junction bases: 24. The CDR3 consists of 22 residues. The data were taken from a study of T cell changes during pregnancy in multiple sclerosis. Sequencing used immunoSEQ multiplex PCR; TCRdb keeps in-frame clones, though not all of them. There are 25,000 to 30,000 clones in the sample; approximately 81% occur only once, and 6.5% to 8.5% lies in the top ten. The specimen was CD8+ T cells from peripheral blood mononuclear cells, collected after pregnancy. The genes are TRBV23-1 and TRBJ1-5; 10 bases align to TRBD1. TRBV23-1 belongs to the ORF category, with a function that is uncertain. The receptor's source is a female donor with multiple sclerosis, enrolled in a pregnancy study. CDR3 DNA: TGCGCCAGCAATTCGTCCCGGGACAGGGGCACCATGGAGAAGTATAGCAATCAGCCCCAGCATTTT. It codes for CASNSSRDRGTMEKYSNQPQHF.